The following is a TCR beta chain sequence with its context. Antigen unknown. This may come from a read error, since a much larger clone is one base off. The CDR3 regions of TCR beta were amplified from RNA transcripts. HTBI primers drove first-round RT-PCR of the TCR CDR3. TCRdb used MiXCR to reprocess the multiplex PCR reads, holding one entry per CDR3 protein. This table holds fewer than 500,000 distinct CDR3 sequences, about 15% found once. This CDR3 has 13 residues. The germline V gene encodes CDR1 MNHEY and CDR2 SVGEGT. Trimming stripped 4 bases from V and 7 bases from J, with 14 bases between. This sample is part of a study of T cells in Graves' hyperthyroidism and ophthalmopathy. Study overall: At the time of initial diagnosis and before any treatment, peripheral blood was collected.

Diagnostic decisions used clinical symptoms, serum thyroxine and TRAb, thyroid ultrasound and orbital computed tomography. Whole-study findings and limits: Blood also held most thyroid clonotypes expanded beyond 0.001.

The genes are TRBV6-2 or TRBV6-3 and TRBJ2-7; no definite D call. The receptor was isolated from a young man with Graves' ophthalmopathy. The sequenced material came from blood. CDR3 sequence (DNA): TGTGCCAGCAGTTTCGCTACAGATGGAGAGCAGTACTTC. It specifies CASSFATDGEQYF.